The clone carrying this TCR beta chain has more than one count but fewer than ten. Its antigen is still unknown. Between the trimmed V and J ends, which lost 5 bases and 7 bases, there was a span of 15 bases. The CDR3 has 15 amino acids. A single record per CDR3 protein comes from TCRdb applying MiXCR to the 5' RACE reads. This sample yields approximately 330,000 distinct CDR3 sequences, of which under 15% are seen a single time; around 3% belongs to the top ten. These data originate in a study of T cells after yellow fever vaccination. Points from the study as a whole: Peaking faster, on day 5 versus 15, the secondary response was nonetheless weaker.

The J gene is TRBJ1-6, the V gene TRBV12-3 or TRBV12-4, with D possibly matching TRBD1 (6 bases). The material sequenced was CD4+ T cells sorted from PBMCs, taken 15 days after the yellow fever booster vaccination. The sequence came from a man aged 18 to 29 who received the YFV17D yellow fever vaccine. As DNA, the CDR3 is TGTGCCAGCAGTCCAGACAGGTCTAGAAATTCACCCCTCCACTTT. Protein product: CASSPDRSRNSPLHF.